This TCR beta chain was observed in a study of T-cell memory formation after mild COVID-19. TCRdb used MiXCR to reprocess the 5' RACE reads, holding one entry per CDR3 protein. The table has 350,000 or so distinct CDR3 sequences, roughly 20% seen once. The sequence was collected from an adult woman who had mild COVID-19 (a few samples of this study predate the infection). Cell type and time point are not known. The specimen sequenced was PBMCs or a T cell subset sorted from them (not recorded which).

In DNA form, the CDR3 reads TGTGCCAGCAGCGCCCGTAGCGGGGGGGTCAAAGAGACCCAGTACTTC. Its protein is CASSARSGGVKETQYF. This chain joins TRBV9 and TRBJ2-5, with 11 bases fitting TRBD2. Germline V gene sequence: CDR1 SGDLS, CDR2 YYNGEE. The CDR3 consists of 16 residues. V was clipped by 3 bases and J by 3 bases; unmatched bases: 7.